These T cell receptor beta chains were read from a single sample in a study of T cell responses to AZD1222 COVID-19 vaccine. Clones were read by immunoSEQ multiplex PCR, and TCRdb kept only the in-frame ones, dropping some. The table lists around 99,000 clones, over 85% of them singletons, with 9.5% to 15% in the top ten. The material sequenced was peripheral blood, taken on day 0 of AZD1222 vaccination. The receptors were gathered from an adult in good health. The CDR3 runs from the conserved cysteine through the conserved F or W. Fields, in order: V gene, D gene, clone size, J gene, CDR3 protein, CDR3 DNA. D genes are given only for firm matches. Some rows mark clone size as missing; the rest say once, few, many or name a class of expanded clone.

TRBV6-5	.	.	TRBJ2-7	CASSTRDGSYEQYF	TGTGCCAGCAGCACCCGGGACGGGTCCTACGAGCAGTACTTC
TRBV4-3	TRBD1	.	TRBJ1-1	CASSQNGGGRTEAFF	TGCGCCAGCAGCCAAAACGGAGGGGGCCGCACTGAAGCTTTCTTT
TRBV29-1	TRBD1	once	TRBJ1-5	CSVITGTGFNQPQHF	TGCAGCGTCATTACCGGGACAGGTTTCAATCAGCCCCAGCATTTT
TRBV11-1	TRBD1	once	TRBJ2-7	CASSQDRGLDEQYF	TGTGCCAGCAGCCAAGACAGGGGGCTGGACGAGCAGTACTTC
TRBV6-5	.	.	TRBJ2-7	CASSYYANSYEQYF	TGTGCCAGCAGTTACTATGCCAACTCCTACGAGCAGTACTTC
TRBV29-1	TRBD1	once	TRBJ2-7	CSVSQGASEQYF	TGCAGCGTTTCCCAGGGGGCGAGCGAGCAGTACTTC
TRBV14	.	.	TRBJ1-1	CASSQTQQGVNTEAFF	TGTGCCAGCAGCCAAACCCAACAGGGAGTGAACACTGAAGCTTTCTTT
TRBV7-3	.	.	TRBJ2-3	CASSLTSRGQDTQYF	TGTGCCAGCAGCTTAACTAGCAGGGGTCAGGATACGCAGTATTTT
TRBV7-9	.	.	TRBJ1-4	CASSLPPGVENEKLFF	TGTGCCAGCAGCTTACCACCTGGGGTGGAGAATGAAAAACTGTTTTTT
TRBV2	.	.	TRBJ2-3	CASSEGTQYF	TGTGCCAGCAGCGAGGGTACGCAGTATTTT
TRBV20-1	TRBD1	.	TRBJ1-6	CSASHPETGNSPLHF	TGCAGTGCTAGTCATCCTGAGACAGGGAATTCACCCCTCCACTTT
TRBV19	TRBD1	once	TRBJ1-5	CASRHRDRGSSNQPQHF	TGTGCCAGTAGACACCGGGACAGGGGGTCTAGCAATCAGCCCCAGCATTTT
TRBV3-1/TRBV3-2	.	.	TRBJ1-4	CASSQVRTATNEKLFF	TGTGCCAGCAGCCAAGTCCGGACAGCAACTAATGAAAAACTGTTTTTT
TRBV6-5	.	.	TRBJ1-2	CASSPRDNYGYTF	TGTGCCAGCAGCCCCCGGGATAACTATGGCTACACCTTC
TRBV30	.	.	TRBJ1-5	CAWSLGQTNQPQHF	TGTGCCTGGAGCCTAGGACAGACAAATCAGCCCCAGCATTTT
TRBV9	TRBD1	once	TRBJ1-1	CASSAAQGSYTEAFF	TGTGCCAGCAGCGCGGCACAGGGGTCCTATACTGAAGCTTTCTTT
TRBV7-8	.	.	TRBJ1-5	CASSSPRGGNNQPQHF	TGTGCCAGCAGCTCACCGAGGGGGGGAAACAATCAGCCCCAGCATTTT
TRBV28	.	.	TRBJ2-6	CASSRTTTRRSGANVLTF	TGTGCCAGCAGCCGAACCACAACCAGGCGCTCTGGGGCCAACGTCCTGACTTTC
TRBV19	TRBD1	.	TRBJ2-7	CASSIRDRVREQYF	TGTGCCAGTAGTATTAGGGACAGGGTTCGCGAGCAGTACTTC
TRBV5-8	TRBD1	.	TRBJ1-5	CARPRDRAFLSNQPQHF	TGTGCCAGACCTCGGGACAGGGCCTTTCTTAGCAATCAGCCCCAGCATTTT
TRBV14	.	once	TRBJ2-2	CASSQRTLGTGELFF	TGTGCCAGCAGCCAAAGGACCCTGGGCACCGGGGAGCTGTTTTTT
TRBV27	.	.	TRBJ1-2	CASSFYGGGYTF	TGTGCCAGCAGTTTCTACGGGGGTGGCTACACCTTC
TRBV28	TRBD1	.	TRBJ1-2	CASGTGHGYTF	TGTGCCAGTGGGACAGGGCATGGCTACACCTTC
TRBV4-1	.	once	TRBJ2-2	CASSQVAAGSIANTGELFF	TGCGCCAGCAGCCAAGTGGCTGCGGGGAGCATCGCGAACACCGGGGAGCTGTTTTTT
TRBV5-1	.	.	TRBJ1-6	CASSLTASGGNSPLHF	TGCGCCAGCAGCTTAACAGCCTCCGGAGGAAATTCACCCCTCCACTTT
TRBV5-6	.	.	TRBJ1-5	CASSSEAARGQPQHF	TGTGCCAGCAGCTCGGAGGCGGCCCGAGGCCAGCCCCAGCATTTT
TRBV12-5	.	.	TRBJ1-1	CASGPRARGVNTEAFF	TGTGCTAGTGGTCCCCGTGCGCGGGGGGTGAACACTGAAGCTTTCTTT
TRBV7-8	.	once	TRBJ1-1	CASSLDLGGNTEAFF	TGTGCCAGCAGCTTGGACTTGGGCGGGAACACTGAAGCTTTCTTT
TRBV6-5	.	.	TRBJ1-4	CASSYSGRVGEKLFF	TGTGCCAGCAGTTACTCGGGCAGGGTGGGTGAAAAACTGTTTTTT
TRBV6-5	TRBD1	.	TRBJ1-3	CASRRQGDSGNTIYF	TGTGCCAGCCGCCGACAGGGGGACTCTGGAAACACCATATATTTT
TRBV5-1	.	.	TRBJ2-7	CASSPATGPASYEQYF	TGCGCCAGCAGCCCCGCGACAGGACCGGCTTCCTACGAGCAGTACTTC
TRBV7-9	TRBD2	.	TRBJ2-1	CATATSGHTYNEQFF	TGTGCCACCGCTACTAGCGGTCACACCTACAATGAGCAGTTCTTC
TRBV3-1/TRBV3-2	.	.	TRBJ1-6	CASSEDIGDDSPLHF	TGTGCCAGCAGCGAAGATATCGGGGACGATTCACCCCTCCACTTT
TRBV7-3	TRBD2	.	TRBJ2-1	CASSSVGGGSYNEQFF	TGTGCCAGCAGCTCCGTGGGCGGGGGTTCCTACAATGAGCAGTTCTTC
TRBV9	TRBD1	.	TRBJ2-2	CASSLSLGQYTGELFF	TGTGCCAGCAGTCTTTCCTTGGGACAGTACACCGGGGAGCTGTTTTTT
TRBV7-3	TRBD1	.	TRBJ1-2	CASSLMGQGAGYGYTF	TGTGCCAGCAGCTTAATGGGACAGGGGGCCGGATATGGCTACACCTTC